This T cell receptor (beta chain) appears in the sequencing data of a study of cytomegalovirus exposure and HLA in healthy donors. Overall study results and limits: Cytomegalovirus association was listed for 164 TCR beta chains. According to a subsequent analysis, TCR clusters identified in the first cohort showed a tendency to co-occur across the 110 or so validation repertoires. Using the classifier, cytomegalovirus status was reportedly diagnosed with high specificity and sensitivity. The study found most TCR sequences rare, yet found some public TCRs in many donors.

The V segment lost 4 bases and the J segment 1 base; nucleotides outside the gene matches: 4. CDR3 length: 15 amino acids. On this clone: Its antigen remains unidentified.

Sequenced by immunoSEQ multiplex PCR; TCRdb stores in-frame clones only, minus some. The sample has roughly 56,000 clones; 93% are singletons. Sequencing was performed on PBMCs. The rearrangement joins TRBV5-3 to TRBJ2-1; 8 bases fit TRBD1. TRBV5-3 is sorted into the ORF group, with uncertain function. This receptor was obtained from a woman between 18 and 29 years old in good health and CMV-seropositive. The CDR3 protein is CARSRTGGSYNEQFF. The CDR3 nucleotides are TGTGCCAGAAGCCGCACAGGGGGGTCCTACAATGAGCAGTTCTTC.